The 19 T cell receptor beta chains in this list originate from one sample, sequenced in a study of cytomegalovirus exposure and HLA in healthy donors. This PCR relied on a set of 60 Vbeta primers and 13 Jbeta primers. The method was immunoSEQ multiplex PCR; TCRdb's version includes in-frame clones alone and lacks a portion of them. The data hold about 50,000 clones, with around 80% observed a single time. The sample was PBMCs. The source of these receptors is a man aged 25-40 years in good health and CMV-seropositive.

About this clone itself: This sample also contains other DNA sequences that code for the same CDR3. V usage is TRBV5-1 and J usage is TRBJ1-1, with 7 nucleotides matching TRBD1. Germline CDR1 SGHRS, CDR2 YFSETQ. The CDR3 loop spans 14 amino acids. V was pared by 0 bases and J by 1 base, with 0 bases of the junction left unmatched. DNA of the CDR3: TGCGCCAGCAGCTTGGGGACAGGGAACACTGAAGCTTTCTTT. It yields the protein CASSLGTGNTEAFF.

CDR3 nucleotides: TGTGCCAGCAGCGTAGGTGGGGCTGGCCTGGCTTTCTTT. It specifies CASSVGGAGLAFF. The chain carries TRBV9 and TRBJ1-1; D is perhaps TRBD1 (5 bases). Trimming pared 0 bases from V and 11 bases from J, leaving 14 bases between. CDR3 length: 13 residues. The germline V gene has CDR1 SGDLS and CDR2 YYNGEE.

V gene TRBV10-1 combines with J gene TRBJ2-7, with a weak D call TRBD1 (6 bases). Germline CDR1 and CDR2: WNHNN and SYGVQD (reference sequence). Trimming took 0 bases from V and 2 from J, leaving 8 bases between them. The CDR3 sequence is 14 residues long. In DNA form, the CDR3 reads TGCGCCAGCAGTGAGTCGGGGGCTACCTACGAGCAGTACTTC. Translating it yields CASSESGATYEQYF.

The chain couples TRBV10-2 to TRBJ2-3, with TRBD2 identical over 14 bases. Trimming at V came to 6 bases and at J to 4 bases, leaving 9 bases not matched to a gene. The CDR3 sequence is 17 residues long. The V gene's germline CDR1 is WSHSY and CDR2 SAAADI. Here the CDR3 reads CASRGTSGGGGADTQYF. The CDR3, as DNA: TGCGCCAGCAGGGGGACTAGCGGGGGTGGAGGCGCAGATACGCAGTATTTT.

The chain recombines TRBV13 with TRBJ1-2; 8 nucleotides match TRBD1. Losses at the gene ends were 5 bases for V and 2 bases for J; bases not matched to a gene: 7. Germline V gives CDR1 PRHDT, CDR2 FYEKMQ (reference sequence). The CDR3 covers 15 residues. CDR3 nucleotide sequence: TGTGCCAGCAGCCCACGGGACAGGACGAACTATGGCTACACCTTC. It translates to CASSPRDRTNYGYTF. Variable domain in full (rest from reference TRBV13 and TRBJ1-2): AAGVIQSPRHLIKEKRETATLKCYPIPRHDTVYWYQQGPGQDPQFLISFYEKMQSDKGSIPDRFSAQQFSDYHSELNMSSLELGDSALYFCASSPRDRTNYGYTFGSGTRLTVV.

CDR3 DNA sequence: TGTGCCAGTAGTGCCCCAGGGAACACTGAAGCTTTCTTT. Translation: CASSAPGNTEAFF. The chain employs TRBV19 and TRBJ1-1; D is uncertain. V gave up 5 bases and J gave up 1 base, with 8 bases separating them. The CDR3 sequence is 13 residues long. The germline V gene encodes CDR1 LNHDA and CDR2 SQIVND (reference sequence).

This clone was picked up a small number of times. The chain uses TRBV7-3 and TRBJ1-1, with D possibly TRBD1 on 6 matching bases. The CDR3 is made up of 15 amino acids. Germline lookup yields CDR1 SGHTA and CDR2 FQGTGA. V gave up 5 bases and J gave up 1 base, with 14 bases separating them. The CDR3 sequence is CASSLGTGQNTEAFF. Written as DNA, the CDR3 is TGTGCCAGCAGCCTAGGGACGGGACAGAACACTGAAGCTTTCTTT.

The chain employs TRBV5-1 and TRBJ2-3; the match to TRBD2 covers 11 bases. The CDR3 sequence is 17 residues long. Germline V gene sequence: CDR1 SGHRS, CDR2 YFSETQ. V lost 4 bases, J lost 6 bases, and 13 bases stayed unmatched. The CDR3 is CASSPRVAGGPADTQYF. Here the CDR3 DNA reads TGCGCCAGCAGCCCCAGGGTAGCGGGGGGGCCGGCGGATACGCAGTATTTT.

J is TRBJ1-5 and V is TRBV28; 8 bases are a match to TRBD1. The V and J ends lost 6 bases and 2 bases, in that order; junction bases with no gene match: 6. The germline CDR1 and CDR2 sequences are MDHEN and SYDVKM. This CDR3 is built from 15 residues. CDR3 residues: CASRLQGVGNQPQHF. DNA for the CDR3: TGTGCCAGCAGGCTACAGGGGGTAGGCAATCAGCCCCAGCATTTT.

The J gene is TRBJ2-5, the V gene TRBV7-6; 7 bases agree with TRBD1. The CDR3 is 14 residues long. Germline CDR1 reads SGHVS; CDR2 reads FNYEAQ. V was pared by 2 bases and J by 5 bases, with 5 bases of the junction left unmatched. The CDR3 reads CASSLFTGVETQYF. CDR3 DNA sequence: TGTGCCAGCAGCTTATTCACAGGGGTGGAGACCCAGTACTTC.

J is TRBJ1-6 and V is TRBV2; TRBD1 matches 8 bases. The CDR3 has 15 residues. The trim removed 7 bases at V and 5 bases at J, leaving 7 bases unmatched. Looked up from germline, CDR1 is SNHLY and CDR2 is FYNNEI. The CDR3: CASKRTGHNNSPLHF. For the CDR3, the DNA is TGTGCCAGCAAAAGGACAGGGCACAATAATTCACCCCTCCACTTT.

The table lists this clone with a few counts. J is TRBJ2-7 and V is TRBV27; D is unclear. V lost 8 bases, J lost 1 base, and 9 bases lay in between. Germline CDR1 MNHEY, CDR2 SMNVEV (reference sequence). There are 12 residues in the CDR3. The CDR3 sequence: CASGSRSYEQYF. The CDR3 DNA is TGTGCCAGCGGCTCCAGATCCTACGAGCAGTACTTC.

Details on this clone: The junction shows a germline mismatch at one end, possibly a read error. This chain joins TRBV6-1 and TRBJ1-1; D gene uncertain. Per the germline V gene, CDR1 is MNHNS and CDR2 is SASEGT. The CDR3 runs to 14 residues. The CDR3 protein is CASREGNAGTEAFF. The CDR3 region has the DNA TGTGCCAGCAGAGAAGGTAATGCAGGCACTGAAGCTTTCTTT.

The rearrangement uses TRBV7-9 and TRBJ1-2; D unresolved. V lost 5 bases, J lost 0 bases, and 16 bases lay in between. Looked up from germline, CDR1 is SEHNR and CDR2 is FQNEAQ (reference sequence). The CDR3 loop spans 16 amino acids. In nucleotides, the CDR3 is TGTGCCAGCAGCGGAGAAGGATTTGTCGCTAACTATGGCTACACCTTC. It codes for CASSGEGFVANYGYTF.

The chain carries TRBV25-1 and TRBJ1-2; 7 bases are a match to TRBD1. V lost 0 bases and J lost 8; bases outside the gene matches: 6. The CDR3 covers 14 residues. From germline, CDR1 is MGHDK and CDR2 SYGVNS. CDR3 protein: CASSEYGTGEGYTF. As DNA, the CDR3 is TGTGCCAGCAGTGAATACGGAACAGGGGAAGGCTACACCTTC.

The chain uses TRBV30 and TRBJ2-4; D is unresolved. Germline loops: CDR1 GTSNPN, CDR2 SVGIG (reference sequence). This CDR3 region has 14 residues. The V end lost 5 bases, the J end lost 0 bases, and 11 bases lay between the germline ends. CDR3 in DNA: TGTGCCTGGGGTCAGAGGCTAGCCAAAAACATTCAGTACTTC. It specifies CAWGQRLAKNIQYF.

CDR3 region: CSVDVYDYGYTF. CDR3 sequence (DNA): TGCAGCGTTGACGTCTACGATTATGGCTACACCTTC. The chain uses TRBV29-1 and TRBJ1-2; D gene ambiguous. The CDR3 consists of 12 residues. The V and J ends lost 3 bases and 5 bases respectively, with 10 bases between them. Germline V gene data show CDR1 as SQVTM and CDR2 as ANQGSEA. The full variable domain, rest sourced from reference TRBV29-1 and TRBJ1-2, is SAVISQKPSRDICQRGTSLTIQCQVDSQVTMMFWYRQQPGQSLTLIATANQGSEATYESGFVIDKFPISRPNLTFSTLTVSNMSPEDSSIYLCSVDVYDYGYTFGSGTRLTVV.

CDR3 in DNA: TGTGCCACCTCACAGGACACCTACGAGCAGTACTTC. Translation: CATSQDTYEQYF. The rearrangement joins TRBV10-3 to TRBJ2-7, with a possible D match to TRBD1 (5 bases). CDR3 length: 12 amino acids. The germline gives CDR1 ENHRY, CDR2 SYGVKD. V lost 10 bases, J lost 2 bases, and 12 bases lay in between.

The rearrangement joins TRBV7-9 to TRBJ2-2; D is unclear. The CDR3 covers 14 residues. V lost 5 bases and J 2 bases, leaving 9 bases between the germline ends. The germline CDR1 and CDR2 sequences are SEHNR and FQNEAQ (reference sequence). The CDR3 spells CASSPGLNTGELFF. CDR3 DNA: TGTGCCAGCAGCCCGGGTCTAAACACCGGGGAGCTGTTTTTT.